Reported below is one TCR beta chain. The antigen is unknown. Template material for amplifying TCR beta CDR3 regions consisted of RNA transcripts. An initial round of RT-PCR targeting the TCR CDR3 relied on the HTBI primer set. Each CDR3 protein gets one entry after TCRdb re-called the multiplex PCR reads with MiXCR. The sample holds 40,000 to 60,000 distinct CDR3 sequences, 48% seen once. The sample is drawn from a study of T cells in Graves' hyperthyroidism and ophthalmopathy. Study background: Peripheral blood draws took place at initial diagnosis, ahead of any treatment.

The study excluded patients with uncontrolled infection, other autoimmune disease, pregnancy or lactation. Germline V gene sequence: CDR1 SGHTA, CDR2 FQGTGA. V gave up 1 base and J gave up 0 bases, with 19 bases separating them. The CDR3 extends over 19 amino acids. Overall study findings and caveats: The model predicted ophthalmopathy a median approximately 6.3 months before onset.

This receptor was obtained from a woman aged 50 to 60 with Graves' ophthalmopathy. The chain has TRBV7-3 and TRBJ2-1; weak D call: TRBD1 (6 bases). Source material: blood. The CDR3 DNA reads TGTGCCAGCAGCTTAAATCAGGGGCCTTCGTGGATCTCCTACAATGAGCAGTTCTTC. Encoded protein: CASSLNQGPSWISYNEQFF.